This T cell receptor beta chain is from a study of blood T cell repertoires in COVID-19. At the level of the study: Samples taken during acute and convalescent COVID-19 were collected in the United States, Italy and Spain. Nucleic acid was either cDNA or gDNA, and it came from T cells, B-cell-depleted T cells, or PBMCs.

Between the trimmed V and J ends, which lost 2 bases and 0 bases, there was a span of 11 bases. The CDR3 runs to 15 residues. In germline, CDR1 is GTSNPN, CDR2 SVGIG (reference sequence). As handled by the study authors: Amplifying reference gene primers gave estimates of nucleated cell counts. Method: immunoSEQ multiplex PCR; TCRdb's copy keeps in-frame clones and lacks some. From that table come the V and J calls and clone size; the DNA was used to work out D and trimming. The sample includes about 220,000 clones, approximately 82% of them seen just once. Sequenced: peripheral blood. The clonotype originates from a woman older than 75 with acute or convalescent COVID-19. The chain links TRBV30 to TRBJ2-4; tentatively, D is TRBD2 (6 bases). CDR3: CAWSLGGSAKNIQYF. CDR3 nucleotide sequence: TGTGCCTGGAGTTTGGGGGGTTCAGCCAAAAACATTCAGTACTTC.